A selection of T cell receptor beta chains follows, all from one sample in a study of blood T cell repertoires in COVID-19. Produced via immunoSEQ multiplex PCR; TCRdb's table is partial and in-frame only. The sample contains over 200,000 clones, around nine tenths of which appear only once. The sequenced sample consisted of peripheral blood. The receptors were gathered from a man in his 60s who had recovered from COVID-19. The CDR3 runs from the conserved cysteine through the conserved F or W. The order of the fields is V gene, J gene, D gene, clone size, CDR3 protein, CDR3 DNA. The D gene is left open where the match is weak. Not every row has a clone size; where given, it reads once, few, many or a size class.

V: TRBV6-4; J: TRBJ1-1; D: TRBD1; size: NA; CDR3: CASSDGQGATEAFF; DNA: TGTGCCAGCAGTGACGGACAGGGGGCCACTGAAGCTTTCTTT
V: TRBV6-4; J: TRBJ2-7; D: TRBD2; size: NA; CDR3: CASSALAGASEQYF; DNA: TGTGCCAGCAGTGCTCTAGCGGGAGCTTCCGAGCAGTACTTC
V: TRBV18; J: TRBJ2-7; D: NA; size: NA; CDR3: CASSSGTSQAYEQYF; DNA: TGTGCCAGCTCATCGGGAACTAGTCAAGCCTACGAGCAGTACTTC
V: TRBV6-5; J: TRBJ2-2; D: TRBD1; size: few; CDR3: CASGTGGTGELFF; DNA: TGTGCCAGCGGCACAGGGGGCACCGGGGAGCTGTTTTTT
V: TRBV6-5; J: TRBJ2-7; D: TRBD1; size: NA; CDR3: CASSQDRSGEQYF; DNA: TGTGCCAGCAGTCAGGACAGGTCTGGCGAGCAGTACTTC
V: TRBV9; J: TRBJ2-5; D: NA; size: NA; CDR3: CASSVEAGETQYF; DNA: TGTGCCAGCAGCGTAGAGGCGGGAGAGACCCAGTACTTC
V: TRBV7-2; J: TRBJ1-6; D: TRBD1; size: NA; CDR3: CASSSGQGGSPLHF; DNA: TGTGCCAGCAGCTCCGGACAGGGAGGTTCACCCCTCCACTTT
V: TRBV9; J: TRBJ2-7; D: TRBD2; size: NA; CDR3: CASSVDGRAHYEQYF; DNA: TGTGCCAGCAGCGTAGACGGGAGGGCACACTACGAGCAGTACTTC
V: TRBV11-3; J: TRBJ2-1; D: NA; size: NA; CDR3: CASSLGAGALDEQFF; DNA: TGTGCCAGCAGCTTAGGCGCAGGGGCCCTTGATGAGCAGTTCTTC
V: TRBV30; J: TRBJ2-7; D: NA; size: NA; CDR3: CAWSHASYEQYF; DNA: TGTGCCTGGAGTCATGCGAGCTACGAGCAGTACTTC
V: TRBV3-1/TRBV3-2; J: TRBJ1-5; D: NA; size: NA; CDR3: CASSRPAIKAGGFSNQPQHF; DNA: TGTGCCAGCAGCCGGCCCGCCATCAAAGCGGGAGGATTTAGCAATCAGCCCCAGCATTTT
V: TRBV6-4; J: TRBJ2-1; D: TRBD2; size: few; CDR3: CASSDGGSSYNEQFF; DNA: TGTGCCAGCAGTGACGGCGGGAGCTCCTACAATGAGCAGTTCTTC
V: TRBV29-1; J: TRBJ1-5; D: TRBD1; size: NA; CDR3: CSVGSGTGGHQPQHF; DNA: TGCAGCGTCGGCTCCGGGACAGGGGGCCATCAGCCCCAGCATTTT
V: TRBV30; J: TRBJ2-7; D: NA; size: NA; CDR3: CAWSANTLGGSYEQYF; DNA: TGTGCCTGGAGTGCAAACACCCTTGGGGGGTCCTACGAGCAGTACTTC
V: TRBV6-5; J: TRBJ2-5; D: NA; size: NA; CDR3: CASNRRGGGETQYF; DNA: TGTGCCAGCAATCGCCGGGGCGGAGGGGAGACCCAGTACTTC
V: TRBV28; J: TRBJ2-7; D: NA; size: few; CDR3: CASSLDSTAPYEQYF; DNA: TGTGCCAGCAGTCTTGACAGCACTGCCCCCTACGAGCAGTACTTC
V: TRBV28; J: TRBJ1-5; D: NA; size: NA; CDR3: CASSLSPGLQPQHF; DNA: TGTGCCAGCAGTTTAAGCCCCGGACTGCAGCCCCAGCATTTT
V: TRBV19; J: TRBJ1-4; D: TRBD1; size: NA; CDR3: CASSIGAGTGFEKLFF; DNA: TGTGCCAGTAGTATCGGGGCCGGGACAGGGTTTGAAAAACTGTTTTTT
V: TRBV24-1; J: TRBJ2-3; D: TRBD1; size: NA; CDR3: CATSDTGGSTDTQYF; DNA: TGTGCCACCAGTGACACAGGGGGTTCCACAGATACGCAGTATTTT
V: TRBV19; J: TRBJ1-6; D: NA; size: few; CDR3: CASSWTSSPLHF; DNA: TGTGCCAGTAGTTGGACAAGTTCACCCCTCCACTTT
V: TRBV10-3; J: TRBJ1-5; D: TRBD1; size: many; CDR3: CAIRDGTGSNQPQHF; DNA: TGTGCCATCAGGGACGGGACAGGGAGCAATCAGCCCCAGCATTTT
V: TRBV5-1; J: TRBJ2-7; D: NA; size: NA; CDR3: CASSLTGLSFREQYF; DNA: TGCGCCAGCAGCCTAACAGGGCTCTCTTTCCGTGAGCAGTACTTC
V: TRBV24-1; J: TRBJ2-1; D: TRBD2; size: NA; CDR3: CAPTAGGPCDNEQFF; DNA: TGTGCCCCGACAGCGGGGGGGCCGTGTGACAATGAGCAGTTCTTC
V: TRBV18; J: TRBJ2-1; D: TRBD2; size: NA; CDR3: CASSPGTSGNDEQFF; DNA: TGTGCCAGCTCACCCGGGACTAGCGGGAATGATGAGCAGTTCTTC
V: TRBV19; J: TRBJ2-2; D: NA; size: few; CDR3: CASQGTVGYGELFF; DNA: TGTGCCAGTCAGGGGACGGTCGGATACGGGGAGCTGTTTTTT
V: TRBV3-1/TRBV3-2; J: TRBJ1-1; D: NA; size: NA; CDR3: CASSPPQGTEAFF; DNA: TGTGCCAGCAGCCCACCTCAGGGGACTGAAGCTTTCTTT
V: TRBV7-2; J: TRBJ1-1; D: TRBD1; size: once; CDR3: CASSPQGAGTEAFF; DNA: TGTGCCAGCAGCCCTCAGGGGGCAGGCACTGAAGCTTTCTTT
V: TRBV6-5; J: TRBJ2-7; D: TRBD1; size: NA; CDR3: CASGRDRLSYEQYF; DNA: TGTGCCAGCGGCCGGGACAGACTTTCCTACGAGCAGTACTTC
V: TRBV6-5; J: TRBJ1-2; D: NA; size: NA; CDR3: CASSPQGSAGYTF; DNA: TGTGCCAGCAGTCCGCAGGGGTCGGCTGGCTACACCTTC
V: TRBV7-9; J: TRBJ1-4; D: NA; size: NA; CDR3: CASSLGGGATEKLFF; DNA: TGTGCCAGCAGCCTCGGTGGGGGGGCCACTGAAAAACTGTTTTTT
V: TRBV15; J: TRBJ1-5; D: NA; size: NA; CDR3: CATSRGGLGSNQPQHF; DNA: TGTGCCACCAGCAGAGGGGGGCTGGGCAGCAATCAGCCCCAGCATTTT
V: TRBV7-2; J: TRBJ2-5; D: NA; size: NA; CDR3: CASSLILRGTPSQETQYF; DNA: TGTGCCAGCAGCTTAATTTTAAGGGGGACACCAAGCCAAGAGACCCAGTACTTC